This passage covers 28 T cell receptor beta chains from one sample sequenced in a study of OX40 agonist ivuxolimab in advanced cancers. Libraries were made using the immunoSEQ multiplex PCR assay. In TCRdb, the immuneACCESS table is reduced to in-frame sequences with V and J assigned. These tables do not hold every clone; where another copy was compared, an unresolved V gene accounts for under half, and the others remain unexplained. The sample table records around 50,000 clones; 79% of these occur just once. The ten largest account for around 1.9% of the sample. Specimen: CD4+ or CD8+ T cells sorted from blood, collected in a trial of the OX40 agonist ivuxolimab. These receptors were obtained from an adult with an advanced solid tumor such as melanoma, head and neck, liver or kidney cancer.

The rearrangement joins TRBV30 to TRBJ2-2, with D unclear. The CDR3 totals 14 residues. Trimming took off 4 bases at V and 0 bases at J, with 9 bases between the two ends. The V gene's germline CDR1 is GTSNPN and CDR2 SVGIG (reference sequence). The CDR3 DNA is TGTGCCTGGAAAAGGTCAGCGAACACCGGGGAGCTGTTTTTT. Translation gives CAWKRSANTGELFF.

CDR3 sequence reads: CASSYSGIPQGEQYF. As DNA, the CDR3 is TGTGCCAGCAGTTACTCCGGGATCCCTCAGGGGGAGCAGTACTTC. The rearrangement uses TRBV6-5 and TRBJ2-5; TRBD1 matches at 7 bases. Germline trimming cut 0 bases from V and 11 bases from J; bases unmatched to any gene: 12. The CDR3 loop spans 15 amino acids. Germline V gene data show CDR1 as MNHEY and CDR2 as SVGAGI.

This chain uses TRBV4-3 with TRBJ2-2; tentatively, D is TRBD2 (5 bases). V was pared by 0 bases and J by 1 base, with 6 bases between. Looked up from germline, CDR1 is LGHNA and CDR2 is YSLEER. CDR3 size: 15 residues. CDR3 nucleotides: TGCGCCAGCAGCCAAGAGGACTTGAACACCGGGGAGCTGTTTTTT. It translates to CASSQEDLNTGELFF.

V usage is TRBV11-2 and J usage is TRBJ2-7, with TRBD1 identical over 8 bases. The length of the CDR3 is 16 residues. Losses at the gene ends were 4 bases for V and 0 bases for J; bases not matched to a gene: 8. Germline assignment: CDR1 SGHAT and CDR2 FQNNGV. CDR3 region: CASSCEPGQDSYEQYF. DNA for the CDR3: TGTGCCAGCAGCTGTGAACCGGGACAGGACTCCTACGAGCAGTACTTC.

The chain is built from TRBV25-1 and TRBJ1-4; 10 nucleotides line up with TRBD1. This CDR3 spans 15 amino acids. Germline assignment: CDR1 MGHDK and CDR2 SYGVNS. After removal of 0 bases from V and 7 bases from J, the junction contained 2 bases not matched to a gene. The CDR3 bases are TGTGCCAGCAGTGAATATGGACAGGGGGTTGAAAAACTGTTTTTT. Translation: CASSEYGQGVEKLFF.

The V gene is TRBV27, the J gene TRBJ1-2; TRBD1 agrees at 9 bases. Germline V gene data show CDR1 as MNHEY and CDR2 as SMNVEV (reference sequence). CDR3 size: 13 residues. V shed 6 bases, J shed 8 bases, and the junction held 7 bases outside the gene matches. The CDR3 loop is CASRNTGGAGYTF. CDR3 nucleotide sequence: TGTGCCAGCAGAAATACAGGGGGCGCCGGCTACACCTTC.

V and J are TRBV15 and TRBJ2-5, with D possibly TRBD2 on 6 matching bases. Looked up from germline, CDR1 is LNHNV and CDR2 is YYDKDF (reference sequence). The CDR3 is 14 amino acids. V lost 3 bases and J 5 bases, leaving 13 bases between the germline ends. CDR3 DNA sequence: TGTGCCACCAGCAGCCGGGACCGGGGGGAGACCCAGTACTTC. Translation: CATSSRDRGETQYF.

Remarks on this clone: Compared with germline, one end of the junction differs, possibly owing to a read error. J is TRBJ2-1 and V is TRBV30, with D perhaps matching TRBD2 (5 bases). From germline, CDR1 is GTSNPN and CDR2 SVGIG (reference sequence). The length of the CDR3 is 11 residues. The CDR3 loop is CARRSYNEQFF. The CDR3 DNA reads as TGTGCCCGGAGGTCCTACAATGAGCAGTTCTTC.

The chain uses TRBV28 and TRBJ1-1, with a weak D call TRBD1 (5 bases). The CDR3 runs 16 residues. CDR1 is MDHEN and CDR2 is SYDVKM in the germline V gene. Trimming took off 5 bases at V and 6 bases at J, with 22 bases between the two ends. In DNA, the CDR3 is TGTGCCAGCAGTCGCCCTGCCCTCTCCGGGACGGCTGAAGCTTTCTTT. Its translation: CASSRPALSGTAEAFF.

CDR3 residues: CASSLGTQETQYF. CDR3 DNA sequence: TGTGCCAGCAGCTTAGGAACACAAGAGACCCAGTACTTC. This sequence joins TRBV11-2 and TRBJ2-5, with no clear D. This CDR3 is 13 amino acids long. Germline CDR1 reads SGHAT; CDR2 reads FQNNGV. V was cut by 1 base and J by 2 bases, with 5 bases left in between. Together with reference TRBV11-2 and TRBJ2-5, the CDR3 gives the full variable domain: EAGVAQSPRYKIIEKRQSVAFWCNPISGHATLYWYQQILGQGPKLLIQFQNNGVVDDSQLPKDRFSAERLKGVDSTLKIQPAKLEDSAVYLCASSLGTQETQYFGPGTRLLVL.

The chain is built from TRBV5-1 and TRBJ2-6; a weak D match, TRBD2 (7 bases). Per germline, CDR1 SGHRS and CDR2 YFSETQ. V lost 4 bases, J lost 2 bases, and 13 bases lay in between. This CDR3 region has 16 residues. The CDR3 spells CASSATGRAGANVLTF. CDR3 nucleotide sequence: TGCGCCAGCAGCGCAACAGGGAGGGCTGGGGCCAACGTCCTGACTTTC.

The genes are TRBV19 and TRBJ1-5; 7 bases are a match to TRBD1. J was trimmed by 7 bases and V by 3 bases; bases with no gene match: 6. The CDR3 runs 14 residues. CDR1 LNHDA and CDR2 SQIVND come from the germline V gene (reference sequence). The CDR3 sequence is CASSIGQGDQPQHF. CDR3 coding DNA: TGTGCCAGTAGTATCGGCCAGGGGGACCAGCCCCAGCATTTT. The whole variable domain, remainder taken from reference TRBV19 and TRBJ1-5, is DGGITQSPKYLFRKEGQNVTLSCEQNLNHDAMYWYRQDPGQGLRLIYYSQIVNDFQKGDIAEGYSVSREKKESFPLTVTSAQKNPTAFYLCASSIGQGDQPQHFGDGTRLSIL.

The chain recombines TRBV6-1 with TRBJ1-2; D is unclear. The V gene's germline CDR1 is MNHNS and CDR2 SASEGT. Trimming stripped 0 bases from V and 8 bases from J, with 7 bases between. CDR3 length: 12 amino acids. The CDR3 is CASSEALGGYTF. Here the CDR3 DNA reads TGTGCCAGCAGTGAAGCGTTGGGGGGCTACACCTTC.

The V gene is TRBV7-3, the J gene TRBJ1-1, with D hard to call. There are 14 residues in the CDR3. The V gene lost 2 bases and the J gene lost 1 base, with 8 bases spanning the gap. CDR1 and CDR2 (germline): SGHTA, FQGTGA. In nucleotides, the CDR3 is TGTGCCAGCAGCTTATCCCCAGGGAACACTGAAGCTTTCTTT. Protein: CASSLSPGNTEAFF.

The CDR3 DNA reads as TGTGCCAGCAGTCCTTGGACAGGGGGCTACGAGCAGTACTTC. It specifies CASSPWTGGYEQYF. J is TRBJ2-7 and V is TRBV28, with 10 positions matching TRBD1. Germline values: CDR1 MDHEN, CDR2 SYDVKM. The CDR3 runs to 14 residues. V lost 5 bases, J lost 3 bases, and 4 bases stayed unmatched. The variable domain in full, with the rest retrieved from reference TRBV28 and TRBJ2-7, is DVKVTQSSRYLVKRTGEKVFLECVQDMDHENMFWYRQDPGLGLRLIYFSYDVKMKEKGDIPEGYSVSREKKERFSLILESASTNQTSMYLCASSPWTGGYEQYFGPGTRLTVT.

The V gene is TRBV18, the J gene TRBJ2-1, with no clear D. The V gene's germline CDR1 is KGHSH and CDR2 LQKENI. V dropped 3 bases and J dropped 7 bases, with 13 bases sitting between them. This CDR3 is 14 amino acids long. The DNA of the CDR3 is TGTGCCAGCTCACCGCAAACGGGCTCGAATGAGCAGTTCTTC. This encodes CASSPQTGSNEQFF.

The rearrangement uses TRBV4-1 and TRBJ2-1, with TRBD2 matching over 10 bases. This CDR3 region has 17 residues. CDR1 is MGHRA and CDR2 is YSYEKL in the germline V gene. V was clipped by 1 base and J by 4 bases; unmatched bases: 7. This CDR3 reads CASSQGSAGGPYNEQFF. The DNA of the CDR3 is TGCGCCAGCAGCCAAGGGTCAGCGGGAGGGCCTTACAATGAGCAGTTCTTC.

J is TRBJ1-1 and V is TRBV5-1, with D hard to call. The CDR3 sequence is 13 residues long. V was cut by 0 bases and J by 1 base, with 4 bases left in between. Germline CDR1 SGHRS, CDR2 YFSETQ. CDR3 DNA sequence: TGCGCCAGCAGCTTGGTACGGAACACTGAAGCTTTCTTT. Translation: CASSLVRNTEAFF.

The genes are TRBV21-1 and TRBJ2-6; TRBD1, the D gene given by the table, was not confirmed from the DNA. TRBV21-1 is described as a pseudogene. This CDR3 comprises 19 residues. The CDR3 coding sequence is TGTGCCAGCAGCACAAGGGGGACAGGGGATAGCTCTGGGGCCAACGTCCTGACTTTC. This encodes CASSTRGTGDSSGANVLTF.

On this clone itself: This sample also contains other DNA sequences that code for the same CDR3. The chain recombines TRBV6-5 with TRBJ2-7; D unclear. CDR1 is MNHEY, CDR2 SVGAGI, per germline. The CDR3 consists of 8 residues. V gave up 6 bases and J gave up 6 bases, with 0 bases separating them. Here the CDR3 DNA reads TGTGCCAGCAGCGAGCAGTACTTC. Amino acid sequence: CASSEQYF.

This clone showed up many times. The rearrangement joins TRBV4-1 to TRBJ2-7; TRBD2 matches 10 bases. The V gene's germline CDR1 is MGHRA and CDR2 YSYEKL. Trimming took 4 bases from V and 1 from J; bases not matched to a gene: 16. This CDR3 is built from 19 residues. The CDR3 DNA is TGCGCCAGCAGCCGGGGTCCCCTAAGCGGGAGGGCCGGGTCCTACGAGCAGTACTTC. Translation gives CASSRGPLSGRAGSYEQYF.

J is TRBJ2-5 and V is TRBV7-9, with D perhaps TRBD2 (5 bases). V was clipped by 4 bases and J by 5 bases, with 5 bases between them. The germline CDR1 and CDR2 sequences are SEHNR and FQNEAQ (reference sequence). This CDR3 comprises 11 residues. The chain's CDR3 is CASSWEETQYF. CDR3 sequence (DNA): TGTGCCAGCAGCTGGGAGGAGACCCAGTACTTC.

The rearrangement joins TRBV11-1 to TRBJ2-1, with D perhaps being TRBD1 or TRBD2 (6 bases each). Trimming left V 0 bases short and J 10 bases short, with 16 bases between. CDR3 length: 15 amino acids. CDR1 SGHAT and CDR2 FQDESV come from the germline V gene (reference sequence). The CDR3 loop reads CASSLAGIWRGEQFF. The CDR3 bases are TGTGCCAGCAGCTTAGCGGGAATCTGGAGGGGGGAGCAGTTCTTC.

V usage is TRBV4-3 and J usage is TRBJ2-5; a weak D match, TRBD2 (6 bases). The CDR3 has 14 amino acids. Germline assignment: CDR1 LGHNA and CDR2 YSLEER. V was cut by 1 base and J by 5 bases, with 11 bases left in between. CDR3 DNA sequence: TGCGCCAGCAGCCAAGCCCCCGGGAGTGAGACCCAGTACTTC. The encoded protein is CASSQAPGSETQYF.

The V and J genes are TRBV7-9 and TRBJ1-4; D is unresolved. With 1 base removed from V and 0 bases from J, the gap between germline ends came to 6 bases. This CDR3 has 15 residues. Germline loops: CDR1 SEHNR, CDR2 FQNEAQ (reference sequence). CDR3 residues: CASSLGPSTNEKLFF. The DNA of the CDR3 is TGTGCCAGCAGCTTAGGACCTTCAACTAATGAAAAACTGTTTTTT.

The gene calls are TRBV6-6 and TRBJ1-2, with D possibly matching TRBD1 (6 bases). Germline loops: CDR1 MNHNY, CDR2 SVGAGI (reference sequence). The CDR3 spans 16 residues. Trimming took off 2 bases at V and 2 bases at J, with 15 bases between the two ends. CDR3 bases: TGTGCCAGCAGTTACCCCATCGGGGGGCTGAACTATGGCTACACCTTC. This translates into CASSYPIGGLNYGYTF.

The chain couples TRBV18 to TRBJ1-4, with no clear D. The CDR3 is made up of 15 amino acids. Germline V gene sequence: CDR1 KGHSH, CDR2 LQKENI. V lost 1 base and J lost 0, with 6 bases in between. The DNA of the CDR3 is TGTGCCAGCTCACCACTCACCGCAACTAATGAAAAACTGTTTTTT. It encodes CASSPLTATNEKLFF.

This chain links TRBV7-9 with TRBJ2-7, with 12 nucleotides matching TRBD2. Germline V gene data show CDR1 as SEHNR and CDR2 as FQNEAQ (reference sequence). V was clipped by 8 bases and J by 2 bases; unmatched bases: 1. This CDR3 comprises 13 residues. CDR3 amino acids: CASSSGGAYEQYF. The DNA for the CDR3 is TGTGCCAGCTCTAGCGGGGGGGCCTACGAGCAGTACTTC.